These 11 T cell receptor beta chains share one sample of origin, sequenced in a study of tumor-infiltrating lymphocytes in primary liver carcinoma. Synthesis of TCR beta cDNA was carried out from approximately 500 ng total RNA with a constant-region primer. Each TCR beta library was derived from three nested multiplex PCR rounds that employed slightly modified ARM-PCR. Primers for the first two PCR rounds were TRBV1-TRBV30 forward primers and a C-beta reverse primer (around 10 cycles per round). TCRdb ran MiXCR on the multiplex PCR reads and lists one entry per CDR3 protein. Of around 29,000 distinct CDR3 sequences in the sample, 71% were seen once. Co-extraction of RNA and DNA was performed on about 20-33 mg of unsorted bulk tissue. Sequencing used liver tumor tissue from sampling region 3. Subset reported: tumor region T3, left-lateral pole. These receptors all come from a woman aged 25 to 39 with primary liver carcinoma and hepatitis B virus infection.

Concerning this clonotype: No conserved phenylalanine or tryptophan is present at the end of the CDR3, so a read error is the likely explanation. The DNA is left out, because the CDR3 cannot be placed on it with certainty; the CDR3 is given as TCRdb lists it. V and J are TRBV12-3 or TRBV12-4 and TRBJ2-5; the table calls TRBD1, which could not be checked here. The CDR3 is made up of 15 amino acids, end residues included. The CDR3: CAMSTYPGSEETPYS.

Comments on this clonotype: Relative to the germline gene, one junction end is altered; a read error may explain this. V is TRBV6-5 and J is TRBJ1-2; TRBD1 might be the D (5 bases). Germline V gives CDR1 MNHEY, CDR2 SVGAGI. CDR3 length equals 13 residues. The CDR3 DNA reads TGTGCCGGCAGTCCCAGGGCAGACTATGACTACACCTTC. It is translated as CAGSPRADYDYTF.

The chain couples TRBV29-1 to TRBJ2-1; D gene ambiguous. Trimming took off 2 bases at V and 13 bases at J, with 15 bases between the two ends. The CDR3 consists of 12 residues. The germline CDR1 and CDR2 sequences are SQVTM and ANQGSEA. Here the CDR3 reads CSVEFYSGHQFF. The CDR3 DNA sequence: TGCAGCGTTGAATTTTACTCGGGCCATCAGTTCTTC.

To note about this clonotype: It may be a read error: a sequence one base away is much more abundant. The rearrangement joins TRBV11-2 to TRBJ1-4; no reliable D call. Germline CDR1 and CDR2: SGHAT and FQNNGV. This CDR3 is built from 13 residues. CDR3 region: CASSPRGPGLPFF. In nucleotides, the CDR3 is TGTGCTAGCAGCCCGAGAGGGCCAGGTTTGCCGTTCTTT. The variable domain in full, completed from reference TRBV11-2 and TRBJ1-4, reads EAGVAQSPRYKIIEKRQSVAFWCNPISGHATLYWYQQILGQGPKLLIQFQNNGVVDDSQLPKDRFSAERLKGVDSTLKIQPAKLEDSAVYLCASSPRGPGLPFFGSGTQLSVL.

Of note for this clonotype: The junction and the germline gene differ at one end; a read error may be behind it. V usage is TRBV4-3 and J usage is TRBJ1-6; no clear D. The CDR3 is 13 amino acids. Germline V lookup: CDR1 LGHNA, CDR2 YSLEER. CDR3 nucleotide sequence: TGCGCCAGCCGCCATGGAGAGGATTCACCACTCCACTTT. It encodes CASRHGEDSPLHF.

This clonotype showed up just a few times. A much larger clone lies a single base off, so this may be a read error. This is likely a read error, given that the CDR3 carries no conserved phenylalanine or tryptophan at its end. The chain is built from TRBV6-5 and TRBJ2-1; 11 bases map to TRBD2. The CDR3 spans 16 residues. V was pared by 5 bases and J by 5 bases, with 8 bases of the junction left unmatched. Germline V gene data show CDR1 as MNHEY and CDR2 as SVGAGI. The CDR3 DNA reads as TGTGCCAGCAGTCCGCCGGGACTAGCGGTCCACAATGAGCAGTTCTTA. This translates into CASSPPGLAVHNEQFL.

A word on this clonotype: One junction end disagrees with the germline gene, perhaps due to a read error. The J gene is TRBJ2-2, the V gene TRBV11-3; 11 nucleotides line up with TRBD2. CDR1 is SGHNT, CDR2 YENEEA, per germline. This CDR3 has 17 amino acids. The CDR3 spells CVSSRIPLAGVPVELFF. CDR3 sequence (DNA): TGTGTCAGCAGCCGTATTCCACTAGCGGGAGTTCCCGTGGAGCTGTTTTTT.

This clonotype has only a few counts. The chain joins TRBV29-1 to TRBJ1-2; D gene ambiguous. Germline V gene sequence: CDR1 SQVTM, CDR2 ANQGSEA. There are 11 residues in the CDR3. Trimming shortened V by 7 bases and J by 5 bases, and 11 bases separated the two germline ends. CDR3 sequence: CSASVSYGYTF. The CDR3 region has the DNA TGCAGCGCTTCGGTTTCATATGGCTACACCTTC.

CDR3 sequence reads: CVNSHRYEGYTF. In nucleotides, the CDR3 is TGTGTCAACAGCCACCGTTACGAGGGCTACACCTTC. This chain joins TRBV7-8 and TRBJ1-2; D uncertain. CDR3 size: 12 residues. In germline, CDR1 is SGHVS, CDR2 FQNEAQ.

About this clonotype: As the CDR3 is not closed by the conserved phenylalanine or tryptophan, this likely results from a read error. CDR3 DNA: TGTGCCAGCGACGACGGGGGGAGACGAGATACGCAGTATTTG. As protein: CASDDGGRRDTQYL. The rearrangement uses TRBV7-9 and TRBJ2-3; TRBD2 agrees at 7 bases. This CDR3 spans 14 amino acids. With 8 bases clipped from V and 5 bases from J, the junction kept 10 bases outside the gene matches. Germline assignment: CDR1 SEHNR and CDR2 FQNEAQ (reference sequence).

Notes on this clonotype: An end of the junction differs from the germline gene, which may be a read error. V is TRBV9 and J is TRBJ2-7; perhaps TRBD1 as D (6 bases). The germline V gene has CDR1 SGDLS and CDR2 YYNGEE. CDR3 size: 14 residues. DNA for the CDR3: TGTGCCAACAGCGTATACCCTGGACAGTACGAGCAGTACTTC. Protein: CANSVYPGQYEQYF.